One sample yielded the 15 T cell receptor beta chains listed below, sequenced in a study of early T cells in non-severe SARS-CoV-2 infection. MiXCR was run by TCRdb on the 5' RACE reads, yielding one entry per CDR3 protein. In the table there are roughly 66,000 distinct CDR3 sequences, roughly 9% of which are singletons. Sequenced sample: whole blood. These receptors were obtained from an adult who was a healthcare worker with PCR-confirmed SARS-CoV-2 infection or an uninfected control (not recorded which).

J is TRBJ2-4 and V is TRBV6-5, with D maybe TRBD1 (5 bases). The CDR3 covers 13 residues. V was clipped by 3 bases and J by 6 bases, with 9 bases between them. In germline, CDR1 is MNHEY, CDR2 SVGAGI. This CDR3 is CASSYRQTNIQYF. CDR3 DNA: TGTGCCAGCAGTTATCGACAGACAAACATTCAGTACTTC.

This clonotype was observed at least ten times. The rearrangement joins TRBV3-1 to TRBJ2-1, with TRBD2 matching 13 bases. This CDR3 comprises 15 residues. Germline-derived CDR1 and CDR2 are LGHDT and YNNKEL (reference sequence). J was trimmed by 5 bases and V by 5 bases; bases with no gene match: 3. CDR3 sequence: CASSTLAGGDNEQFF. For the CDR3, the DNA is TGTGCCAGCAGCACACTAGCGGGGGGGGACAATGAGCAGTTCTTC.

This clonotype was seen many times. This CDR3 reads CASSRDNSPLHF. The DNA of the CDR3 is TGTGCCAGCAGCCGCGATAATTCACCCCTCCACTTT. The gene calls are TRBV3-1 and TRBJ1-6; D remains ambiguous. The CDR3 is 12 amino acids. V lost 4 bases and J lost 5, with 3 bases in between. Germline-derived CDR1 and CDR2 are LGHDT and YNNKEL (reference sequence).

The rearrangement joins TRBV28 to TRBJ2-3; D uncertain. V lost 7 bases and J lost 0, with 23 bases in between. The CDR3 contains 18 residues. The V gene's germline CDR1 is MDHEN and CDR2 SYDVKM. DNA of the CDR3: TGTGCCAGCACCATAAGCCCCCTTAGAGCGACTAGCACAGATACGCAGTATTTT. It translates to CASTISPLRATSTDTQYF.

V usage is TRBV5-1 and J usage is TRBJ2-2; 9 nucleotides line up with TRBD2. This CDR3 has 17 amino acids. Trimming at V came to 0 bases and at J to 5 bases, leaving 8 bases not matched to a gene. Germline CDR1 reads SGHRS; CDR2 reads YFSETQ. CDR3 loop: CASSLGRLAEGTGELFF. The CDR3 DNA reads as TGCGCCAGCAGCTTGGGACGACTAGCGGAGGGGACCGGGGAGCTGTTTTTT.

J is TRBJ2-5 and V is TRBV25-1; D is tentatively TRBD1 or TRBD2 (5 bases each). The CDR3 runs 16 residues. Germline V CDR1 and CDR2: MGHDK, SYGVNS. Deletions cut 2 bases from V and 1 base from J, with 14 bases between. The CDR3 DNA reads TGTGCCAGCAGTGAAATGGTCTGGGGGTCCCAAGAGACCCAGTACTTC. Its protein product is CASSEMVWGSQETQYF. Full variable domain (missing parts from reference TRBV25-1 and TRBJ2-5): EADIYQTPRYLVIGTGKKITLECSQTMGHDKMYWYQQDPGMELHLIHYSYGVNSTEKGDLSSESTVSRIRTEHFPLTLESARPSHTSQYLCASSEMVWGSQETQYFGPGTRLLVL.

V gene TRBV12-3 or TRBV12-4 combines with J gene TRBJ2-1, with D tentatively TRBD2 (6 bases). CDR3 length: 15 amino acids. The V end was cut by 6 bases, the J end by 3 bases, with 15 bases between. The CDR3 region has the DNA TGTGCCAGCAGAGGAGTAGCGGAGCACTACAATGAGCAGTTCTTC. This gives the protein CASRGVAEHYNEQFF.

This rearrangement joins TRBV12-3 or TRBV12-4 to TRBJ2-1, with no clear D. CDR3 size: 12 residues. Trimming stripped 7 bases from V and 8 bases from J, with 12 bases between. The CDR3 sequence is CASTHTRDEQFF. The CDR3 bases are TGTGCCAGCACCCACACAAGGGATGAGCAGTTCTTC.

V usage is TRBV28 and J usage is TRBJ2-5, with D hard to call. In germline, CDR1 is MDHEN, CDR2 SYDVKM. The CDR3 loop spans 13 amino acids. Trimming shortened V by 7 bases and J by 7 bases, and 16 bases separated the two germline ends. For the CDR3, the DNA is TGTGCCAGCACTTTGTGGCGCTTGGGGACCCAGTACTTC. Translation gives CASTLWRLGTQYF.

This clonotype was observed many times. The J gene is TRBJ2-2, the V gene TRBV9; D perhaps matches TRBD2 (5 bases). The length of the CDR3 is 14 residues. V was cut by 7 bases and J by 0 bases, with 10 bases left in between. The germline V gene encodes CDR1 SGDLS and CDR2 YYNGEE. The CDR3 spells CASSTRANTGELFF. The DNA of the CDR3 is TGTGCCAGCTCAACGCGGGCGAACACCGGGGAGCTGTTTTTT.

The table lists this clonotype with many counts. The V call is TRBV7-2, the J call TRBJ2-4; 12 bases agree with TRBD2. V lost 4 bases and J lost 6; bases outside the gene matches: 1. This CDR3 comprises 14 residues. CDR1 SGHTA and CDR2 FQGNSA come from the germline V gene. The CDR3 protein is CASSSTSGGNIQYF. CDR3 coding DNA: TGTGCCAGCAGCTCGACTAGCGGGGGAAACATTCAGTACTTC.

This clonotype has ten or more counts. The rearrangement uses TRBV29-1 and TRBJ2-2, with D perhaps matching TRBD1 (5 bases). The CDR3 loop spans 15 amino acids. Germline V gene data show CDR1 as SQVTM and CDR2 as ANQGSEA. Trimming removed 4 bases from V and 4 bases from J, with 16 bases in between. The DNA for the CDR3 is TGCAGCGTTGTAGTAGCAGGGATCGGCACCGGGGAGCTGTTTTTT. Protein product: CSVVVAGIGTGELFF.

Ten or more counts support this clonotype. The genes are TRBV7-3 and TRBJ2-1; TRBD2 is a possible D gene (5 bases). V shed 3 bases and J shed 9 bases, with 9 bases lying between them. Germline CDR1 is SGHTA and CDR2 is FQGTGA. The CDR3 sequence is 12 residues long. CDR3 protein: CASSLGDREQFF. The CDR3, as DNA: TGTGCCAGCAGCTTGGGAGACCGTGAGCAGTTCTTC.

This clonotype appeared a few times. The gene calls are TRBV5-6 and TRBJ2-7; TRBD1 aligns across 7 bases. Germline trimming cut 0 bases from V and 1 base from J; bases unmatched to any gene: 7. The CDR3 runs 16 residues. The germline V gene encodes CDR1 SGHDT and CDR2 YYEEEE. CDR3 amino acids: CASSLATGRGSYEQYF. The DNA of the CDR3 is TGTGCCAGCAGCTTGGCCACTGGCAGGGGGTCCTACGAGCAGTACTTC.

This chain connects TRBV7-6 to TRBJ1-1; the match to TRBD1 covers 8 bases. Germline trimming cut 5 bases from V and 11 bases from J; bases unmatched to any gene: 7. The CDR3 consists of 12 residues. In germline, CDR1 is SGHVS, CDR2 FNYEAQ. The CDR3 loop reads CASSAGQGTAFF. The CDR3 DNA sequence: TGTGCCAGCAGCGCCGGACAGGGTACGGCTTTCTTT.